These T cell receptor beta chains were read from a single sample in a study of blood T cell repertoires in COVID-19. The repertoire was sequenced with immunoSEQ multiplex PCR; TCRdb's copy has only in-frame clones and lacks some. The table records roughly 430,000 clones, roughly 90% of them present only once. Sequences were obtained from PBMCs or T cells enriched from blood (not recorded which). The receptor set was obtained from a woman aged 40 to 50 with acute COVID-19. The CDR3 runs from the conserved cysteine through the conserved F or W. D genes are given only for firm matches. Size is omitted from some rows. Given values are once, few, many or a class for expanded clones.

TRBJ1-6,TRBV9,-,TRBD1,CASSVEAGGRDSPLHF,TGTGCCAGCAGCGTAGAGGCAGGGGGTCGGGATTCACCCCTCCACTTT
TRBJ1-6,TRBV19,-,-,CASSWEGYNSPLHF,TGTGCCAGTAGTTGGGAGGGCTATAATTCACCCCTCCACTTT
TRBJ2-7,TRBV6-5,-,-,CASSYGRQRGHEQYF,TGTGCCAGCAGTTACGGACGGCAAAGGGGCCACGAGCAGTACTTC
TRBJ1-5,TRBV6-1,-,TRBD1,CASSVAGTGGSNQPQHF,TGTGCCAGCAGTGTTGCCGGGACAGGGGGTAGCAATCAGCCCCAGCATTTT
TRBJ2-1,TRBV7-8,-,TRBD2,CASSFLATGLVGLDEQFF,TGTGCCAGCAGCTTCCTAGCCACTGGACTAGTTGGGTTGGATGAGCAGTTCTTC
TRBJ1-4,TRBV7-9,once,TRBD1,CASSLSRGPREKLFF,TGTGCCAGCAGCTTAAGCAGGGGGCCTAGGGAAAAACTGTTTTTT
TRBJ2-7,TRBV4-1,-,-,CASSQDGARSGWQYF,TGCGCCAGCAGCCAAGATGGCGCCCGCTCCGGGTGGCAGTACTTC
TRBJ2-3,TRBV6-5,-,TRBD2,CASRDYRPDTQYF,TGTGCCTCAAGGGACTACAGGCCAGATACGCAGTATTTT
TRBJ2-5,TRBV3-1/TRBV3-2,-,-,CASSQDQVSGETQYF,TGTGCCAGCAGCCAAGATCAGGTGTCAGGGGAGACCCAGTACTTC
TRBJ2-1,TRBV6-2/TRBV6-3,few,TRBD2,CASSYSSRGSHNEQFF,TGTGCCAGCAGTTACTCCTCGCGGGGGTCCCACAATGAGCAGTTCTTC
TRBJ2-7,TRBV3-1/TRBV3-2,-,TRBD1,CASSKTGVSSYEQYF,TGTGCCAGCAGCAAAACAGGGGTCAGCTCCTACGAGCAGTACTTC
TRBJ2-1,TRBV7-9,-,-,CASTPTNEQFF,TGTGCCAGCACCCCTACCAATGAGCAGTTCTTC
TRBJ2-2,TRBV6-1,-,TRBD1,CASSPTGGKAGELFF,TGTGCCAGCAGTCCTACAGGGGGCAAGGCCGGGGAGCTGTTTTTT
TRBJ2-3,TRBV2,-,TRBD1,CASSMDRGPDTQYF,TGTGCCAGCAGCATGGACAGGGGCCCAGATACGCAGTATTTT
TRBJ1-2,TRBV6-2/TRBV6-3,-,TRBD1,CASSYGTDYGYTF,TGTGCCAGCAGTTACGGGACAGACTATGGCTACACCTTC
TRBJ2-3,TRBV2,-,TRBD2,CASQPKGTSGGADTQYF,TGTGCCAGCCAACCGAAAGGGACTAGCGGGGGGGCTGATACGCAGTATTTT
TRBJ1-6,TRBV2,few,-,CASREKGQLRLHF,TGTGCCAGCCGTGAAAAAGGACAGCTTCGCCTCCACTTT
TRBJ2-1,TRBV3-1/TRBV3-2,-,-,CASRPRGYNEQFF,TGTGCCAGCAGACCCAGGGGTTACAATGAGCAGTTCTTC
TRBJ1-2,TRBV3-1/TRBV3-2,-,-,CASSQHQEKNYGYTF,TGTGCCAGCAGCCAACATCAGGAAAAGAACTATGGCTACACCTTC
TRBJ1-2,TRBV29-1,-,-,CSVGAGADYGYTF,TGCAGCGTTGGGGCTGGGGCTGACTATGGCTACACCTTC
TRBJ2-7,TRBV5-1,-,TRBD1,CASSPADRGSGEQYF,TGCGCCAGCAGCCCTGCTGACAGGGGGAGTGGGGAGCAGTACTTC
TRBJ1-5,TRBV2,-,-,CASRQSPAAGHKAYQPQHF,TGTGCCAGCAGACAATCCCCCGCAGCGGGACACAAAGCGTATCAGCCCCAGCATTTT
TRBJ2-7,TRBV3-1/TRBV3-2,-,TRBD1,CASSQGTDNYEQYF,TGTGCCAGCAGCCAGGGGACAGATAACTACGAGCAGTACTTC
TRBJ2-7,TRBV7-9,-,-,CASSSTDSYEQYF,TGTGCCAGCAGCTCGACAGACTCCTACGAGCAGTACTTC
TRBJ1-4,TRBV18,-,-,CASSPNLLQGTNEKLFF,TGTGCCAGCTCACCGAACCTGTTACAGGGAACTAATGAAAAACTGTTTTTT
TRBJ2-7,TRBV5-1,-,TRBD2,CASSLAGLAGVYEQYF,TGCGCCAGCAGCTTGGCAGGCCTAGCGGGGGTCTACGAGCAGTACTTC
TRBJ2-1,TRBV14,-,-,CASSRNRANEQFF,TGTGCCAGCAGCCGGAACAGGGCGAATGAGCAGTTCTTC